The 10 T cell receptor beta chains below come from one sample, sequenced in a study of T cell repertoires in cytomegalovirus infection. No antigen has been identified for these receptors. TCRdb ran MiXCR on the reads and lists one entry per CDR3 protein. This table holds 40,000 to 60,000 distinct CDR3 sequences, about 21% found once. This specimen was CD8+ T cells from cultured PBMCs, taken from culture after CMV antigen stimulation. The receptors originated from a human donor in good health (CMV status not recorded). Some clones in this sample may be carry-over from other donors' samples.

The chain uses TRBV7-9 and TRBJ2-3; 8 bases align to TRBD1. This CDR3 region has 16 residues. Germline V gene sequence: CDR1 SEHNR, CDR2 FQNEAQ (reference sequence). V gave up 4 bases and J gave up 3 bases; unmatched junction bases: 9. The CDR3 sequence: CASSSLLDRETDTQYF. For the CDR3, the DNA is TGTGCCAGCAGCTCTCTGCTGGACAGGGAAACAGATACGCAGTATTTT.

This chain connects TRBV12-3 or TRBV12-4 to TRBJ2-5, with 7 bases aligning to TRBD1. The CDR3 runs 14 residues. V shed 6 bases, J shed 2 bases, and the junction held 6 bases outside the gene matches. The CDR3 loop reads CASSLGQIQETQYF. Here the CDR3 DNA reads TGTGCCAGCAGCCTGGGACAGATACAAGAGACCCAGTACTTC.

This rearrangement joins TRBV20-1 to TRBJ1-2; D may be TRBD1 (5 bases). This CDR3 has 13 residues. V lost 3 bases, J lost 4 bases, and 12 bases lay in between. Germline V gene sequence: CDR1 DFQATT, CDR2 SNEGSKA (reference sequence). DNA for the CDR3: TGCAGTGCTAGGTTTCAGGGTGGCTATGGCTACACCTTC. Protein: CSARFQGGYGYTF.

The rearrangement joins TRBV29-1 to TRBJ1-1; D is unresolved. CDR1 and CDR2 from the germline V gene are SQVTM and ANQGSEA. Trimming removed 4 bases at V and 8 bases at J, with 17 bases between. The CDR3 sequence is 13 residues long. The DNA for the CDR3 is TGCAGCGTTGTTGGTGCGTCGGTACGGGAAGCTTTCTTT. This codes for CSVVGASVREAFF.

This clonotype was seen just once. The gene calls are TRBV6-4 and TRBJ2-1; TRBD2 matches 9 bases. The V gene end was trimmed by 0 bases and the J gene end by 7 bases; junction bases not matched to a gene: 4. There are 15 residues in the CDR3. Germline V CDR1 and CDR2: MRHNA, SNTAGT. The CDR3 nucleotides read TGTGCCAGCAGTGACTCGGCGGGGGGGCAGAATGAGCAGTTCTTC. It codes for CASSDSAGGQNEQFF.

Notes on this clonotype: A junction end diverges from the germline sequence, so it may reflect a read error. This sequence joins TRBV7-2 and TRBJ2-7; D gene uncertain. Germline loops: CDR1 SGHTA, CDR2 FQGNSA. The CDR3 has 15 residues. As DNA, the CDR3 is TGTGCCAGCACCTTACTCGGCACCAGTTCTTACGAGCAGTACTTC. Translation gives CASTLLGTSSYEQYF.

There are a few counts of this clonotype. The chain employs TRBV4-2 and TRBJ2-3; 7 nucleotides agree with TRBD2. This CDR3 has 16 amino acids. With V trimmed by 2 bases and J by 4 bases, 9 bases remained unmatched. Germline CDR1 is LGHNA and CDR2 is YNFKEQ. For the CDR3, the DNA is TGTGCCAGCAGCCAAACCGGGACTACTCCATCAGATACGCAGTATTTT. Protein: CASSQTGTTPSDTQYF.

The chain combines TRBV7-2 with TRBJ1-5; perhaps TRBD1 as D (5 bases). The CDR3 runs 14 residues. Germline CDR1 is SGHTA and CDR2 is FQGNSA. Trimming removed 3 bases from V and 4 bases from J, with 10 bases in between. CDR3 nucleotides: TGTGCCAGCAGCTTGCGGGACGGTAATCAGCCCCAGCATTTT. Amino acids: CASSLRDGNQPQHF.

This clonotype was detected a few times. The genes are TRBV4-1 and TRBJ1-4; D unresolved. Trimming removed 3 bases from V and 5 bases from J, with 10 bases in between. The CDR3 length is 14 residues. Per germline, CDR1 MGHRA and CDR2 YSYEKL. CDR3 in DNA: TGCGCCAGCAGCCAGGTCGGGAACAATGAAAAACTGTTTTTT. Translating it yields CASSQVGNNEKLFF.

The CDR3 loop is CATAYTPTYEQYF. In DNA, the CDR3 is TGTGCCACCGCATACACCCCCACCTACGAGCAGTACTTC. The gene calls are TRBV19 and TRBJ2-7; the D is unclear. The CDR3 runs to 13 residues. CDR1 and CDR2 from the germline V gene are LNHDA and SQIVND (reference sequence). V lost 10 bases, J lost 2 bases, and 15 bases lay in between. The full variable domain, in which reference TRBV19 and TRBJ2-7 provide the parts outside the CDR3, is DGGITQSPKYLFRKEGQNVTLSCEQNLNHDAMYWYRQDPGQGLRLIYYSQIVNDFQKGDIAEGYSVSREKKESFPLTVTSAQKNPTAFYLCATAYTPTYEQYFGPGTRLTVT.